This T cell receptor beta chain was obtained from a study of blood T cell repertoires in COVID-19. Across the whole study: There were acute and convalescent COVID-19 samples, and they came from the United States, Italy and Spain. From T cells, B-cell-depleted T cells, or PBMCs came the material, which was cDNA or gDNA.

Here immunoSEQ multiplex PCR was the method, and the copy in TCRdb shows in-frame clones only, minus some. The table lists roughly 130,000 clones, about four fifths of them singletons. Germline lookup yields CDR1 GTSNPN and CDR2 SVGIG (reference sequence). The CDR3 runs 13 residues. V lost 5 bases, J lost 5 bases, and 13 bases lay in between. The TCR comes from a woman between 50 and 59 years old with acute or convalescent COVID-19. The sequenced sample consisted of peripheral blood. The chain couples TRBV30 to TRBJ1-5, with D maybe TRBD1 (5 bases). For the CDR3, the DNA is TGTGCCTGGGCGGGGGAACGGGATCAGCCCCAGCATTTT. Its protein product is CAWAGERDQPQHF.